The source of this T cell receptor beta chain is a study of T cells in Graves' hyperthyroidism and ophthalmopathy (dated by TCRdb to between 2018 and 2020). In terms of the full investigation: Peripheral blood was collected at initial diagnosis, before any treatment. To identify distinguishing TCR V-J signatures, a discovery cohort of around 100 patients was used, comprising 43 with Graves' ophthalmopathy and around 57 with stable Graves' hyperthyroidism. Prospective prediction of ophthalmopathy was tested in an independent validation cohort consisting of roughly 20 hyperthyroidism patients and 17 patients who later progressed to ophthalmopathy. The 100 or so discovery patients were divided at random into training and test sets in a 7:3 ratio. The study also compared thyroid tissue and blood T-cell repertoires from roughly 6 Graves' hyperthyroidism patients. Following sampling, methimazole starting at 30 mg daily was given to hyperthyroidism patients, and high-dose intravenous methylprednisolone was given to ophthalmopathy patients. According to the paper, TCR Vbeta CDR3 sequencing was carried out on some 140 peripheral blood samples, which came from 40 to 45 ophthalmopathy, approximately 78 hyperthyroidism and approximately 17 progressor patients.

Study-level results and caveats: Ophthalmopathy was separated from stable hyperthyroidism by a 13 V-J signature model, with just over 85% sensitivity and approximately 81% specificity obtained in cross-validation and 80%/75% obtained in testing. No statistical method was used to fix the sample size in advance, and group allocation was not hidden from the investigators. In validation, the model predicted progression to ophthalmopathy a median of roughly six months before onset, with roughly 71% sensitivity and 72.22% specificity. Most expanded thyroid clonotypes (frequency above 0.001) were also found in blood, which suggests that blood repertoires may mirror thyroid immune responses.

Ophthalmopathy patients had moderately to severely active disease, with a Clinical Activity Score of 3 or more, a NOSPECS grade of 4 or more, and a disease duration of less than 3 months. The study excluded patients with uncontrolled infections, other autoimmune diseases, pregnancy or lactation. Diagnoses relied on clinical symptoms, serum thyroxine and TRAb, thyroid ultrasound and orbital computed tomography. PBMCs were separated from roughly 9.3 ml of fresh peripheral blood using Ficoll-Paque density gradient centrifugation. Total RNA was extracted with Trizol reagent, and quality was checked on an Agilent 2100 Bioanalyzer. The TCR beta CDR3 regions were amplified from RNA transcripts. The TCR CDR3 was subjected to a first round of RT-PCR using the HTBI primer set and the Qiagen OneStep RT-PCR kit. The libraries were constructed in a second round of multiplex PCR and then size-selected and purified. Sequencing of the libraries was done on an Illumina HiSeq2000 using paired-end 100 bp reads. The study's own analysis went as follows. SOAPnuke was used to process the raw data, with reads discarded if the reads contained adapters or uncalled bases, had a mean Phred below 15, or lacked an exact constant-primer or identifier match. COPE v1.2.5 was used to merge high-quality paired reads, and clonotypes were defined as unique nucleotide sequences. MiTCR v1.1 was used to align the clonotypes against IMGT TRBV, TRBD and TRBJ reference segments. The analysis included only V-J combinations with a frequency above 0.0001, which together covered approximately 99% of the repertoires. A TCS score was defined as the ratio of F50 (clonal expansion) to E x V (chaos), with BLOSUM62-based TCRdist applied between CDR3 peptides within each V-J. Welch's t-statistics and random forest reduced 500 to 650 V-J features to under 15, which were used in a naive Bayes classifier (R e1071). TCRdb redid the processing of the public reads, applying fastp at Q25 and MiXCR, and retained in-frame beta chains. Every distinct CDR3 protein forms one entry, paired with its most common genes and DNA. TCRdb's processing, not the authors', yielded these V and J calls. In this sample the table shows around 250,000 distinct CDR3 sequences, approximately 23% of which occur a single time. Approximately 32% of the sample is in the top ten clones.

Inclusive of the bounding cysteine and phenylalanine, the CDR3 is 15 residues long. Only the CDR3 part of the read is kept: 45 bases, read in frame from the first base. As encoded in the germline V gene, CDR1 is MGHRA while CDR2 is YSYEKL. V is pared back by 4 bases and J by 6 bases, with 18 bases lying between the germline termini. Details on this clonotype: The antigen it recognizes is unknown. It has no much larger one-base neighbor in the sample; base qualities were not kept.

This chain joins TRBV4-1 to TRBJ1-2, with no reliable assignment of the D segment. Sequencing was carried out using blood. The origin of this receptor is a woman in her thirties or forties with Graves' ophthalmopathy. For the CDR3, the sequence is CASSREGPDLDGYTF. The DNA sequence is TGCGCCAGCAGCCGAGAGGGCCCCGATTTGGATGGCTACACCTTC.